This T cell receptor beta chain originates from a study of spatial heterogeneity in lung cancer. As for the study in general: As counted in raw reads, each unique TCR and UMI combination appeared more than ten times on average. General study results and limits: Nonsynonymous mutation counts, ubiquitous and regional, were tracked by the respective counts of ubiquitous and regional expanded TCRs. Counts of expanded intratumoral alpha and beta TCRs tracked tumor mutation counts.

This clonotype was found many times. The antigen is undetermined. Described time point: sample taken at primary tumor resection. The authors sequenced whole RNA from tumor, nontumor lung or frozen PBMC without sorting. Every TCR cDNA molecule carried a tag that served as a unique molecular identifier. TCRdb re-derived calls from the 5' RACE reads in MiXCR, one entry per CDR3 protein. The table has around 4,400 distinct CDR3 sequences, 5.5% to 7% seen once. V was clipped by 8 bases and J by 3 bases; unmatched bases: 19. Germline assignment: CDR1 MNHEY and CDR2 SVGAGI. CDR3 size: 18 residues. The specimen comprised lung tumor tissue, sampled at surgery. The chain joins TRBV6-5 to TRBJ2-1, with 7 bases that match TRBD2. The clonotype comes from a male donor with early-stage non-small cell lung cancer. The CDR3 DNA follows: TGTGCCAGCTATCCCCACGGGGGGAGGGGCTTTTTCTACAATGAGCAGTTCTTC. Protein: CASYPHGGRGFFYNEQFF.